This T cell receptor beta chain was identified during a study of blood T cell repertoires in COVID-19 (dated by TCRdb to about 2020). With respect to the entire study: The collaborator samples originated in the United States, Italy and Spain and spanned the acute and convalescent phases of COVID-19. The repertoires were released in a freely available public database meant as a resource for research on the immune response to SARS-CoV-2. Samples were obtained from the ongoing ImmuneRACE study (first 160 participants) and from over 1,000 subjects provided by 6 global collaborators. The dataset comprised deeply sampled blood TCRbeta repertoires from subjects exposed to, actively infected with, or recovered from COVID-19. Nearly every sample came with metadata listing a de-identified subject ID, COVID-19 status, age in years and sex. HLA class I and class II types, where available, came from metadata supplied by the sample provider rather than from assay-based typing. The material from the prospective study consisted of cDNA or gDNA derived from T cells, B-cell-depleted T cells, or PBMCs.

TCRbeta CDR3 regions were amplified from genomic DNA by means of the immunoSEQ Assay, a bias-controlled multiplex PCR. As for the authors' bioinformatics: Within the assay, amplification of reference gene primers was used to estimate how many nucleated cells each sample contained. Sequence reads were collapsed and filtered to measure the absolute abundance of every unique TCRbeta CDR3 rearrangement. For each sample, productive Simpson clonality was calculated as the square root of Simpson's diversity index over productive rearrangements. In TCRdb, the immuneACCESS table is reduced to in-frame sequences with V and J assigned. These tables do not hold every clone; where another copy was compared, an unresolved V gene accounts for under half, and the others remain unexplained. That table is the source of V, J and clone size, and D and trimming were worked out from the DNA. The sample includes about 160,000 clones, with around 89% observed a single time. The biggest ten clones account for roughly an eighth of the sample.

Study-wide findings and limitations: Clinical and demographic metadata were provided uncurated, with the amount varying by source and participant.

One collaborating source in Seattle enrolled patients while the patients were actively infected and followed the patients over time throughout the course of disease. The collaborating institutions used their own protocols to collect whole blood in K2EDTA tubes. Collaborator samples were shipped for TCRbeta analysis as frozen whole blood, isolated PBMCs, or DNA extracted from either sample type. Comment on this clone: This clone's antigen is unknown. Base qualities were left out, and no much larger clone turns up one base away.

Material for sequencing was peripheral blood. The clonotype originates from a man between 18 and 29 years old with COVID-19, enrolled during active disease.

The sequenced DNA is TGTGCCAGTAGTATGGCGGGATCCTATAATTCACCCCTCCACTTT. It encodes CASSMAGSYNSPLHF. The rearrangement joined TRBV19 to TRBJ1-6, with the D gene uncertain. Between the V and J ends, shortened by 3 bases and 1 base respectively, the junction contains 7 bases. The germline V gene (reference sequence) specifies LNHDA as CDR1 and SQIVND as CDR2. The CDR3 holds 15 amino acids from the cysteine to the phenylalanine. Of the read, only the CDR3 DNA is kept; its 45 bases are in frame from base 1.